This T cell receptor (beta chain) was found in a study of blood T cell repertoires in COVID-19. Study-wide background: From T cells, B-cell-depleted T cells, or PBMCs came the material, which was cDNA or gDNA.

Germline loops: CDR1 LGHDT, CDR2 YNNKEL (reference sequence). Trimming stripped 1 base from V and 2 bases from J, with 11 bases between. The CDR3 runs 15 residues. In the study's own analysis: Nucleated cell counts were estimated from reference gene primer amplification. The assay was immunoSEQ multiplex PCR, and TCRdb's table has in-frame clones only and misses some. D and trimming were read from the DNA, whereas the V and J calls and clone size are those reported in that table. The sample carries hundreds of thousands of clones, about 89% recorded once. The sequenced sample consisted of peripheral blood. The rearrangement links TRBV3-1 (or the pseudogene TRBV3-2) to TRBJ1-2; D ambiguous. This receptor was taken from a middle-aged man with acute or convalescent COVID-19. The DNA of the CDR3 is TGTGCCAGCAGCCAAGCTGCCGCTCGGAACTATGGCTACACCTTC. The encoded protein is CASSQAAARNYGYTF.